Included here is one TCR beta chain sequence, with context. Antigen specificity is unknown. Germline CDR1 and CDR2: KGHSH and LQKENI. The CDR3 contains 13 residues. The germline V and J ends were trimmed by 4 bases and 5 bases, with 10 bases remaining between them. These data are taken from a study of cytomegalovirus exposure and HLA in healthy donors. Study-wide results and limits: In a later analysis, a genetic analysis reported fewer productive-TCR N-insertions in an Asian-associated ancestry cluster than the cohort average.

Primers included in the PCR were 60 Vbeta and 13 Jbeta primers. Method: immunoSEQ multiplex PCR; TCRdb's copy keeps in-frame clones and lacks some. The repertoire has 200,000 or so clones, about 81% of them found once; the top ten carry roughly 2.5%. The V call is TRBV18, the J call TRBJ2-3; no definite D call. The sequence came from a woman aged 40 to 49 in good health and CMV-seronegative. Sequenced material: PBMCs. The CDR3 DNA follows: TGTGCCAGCTCACAACTTGGTGGAGATACGCAGTATTTT. This sequence encodes CASSQLGGDTQYF.